This T cell receptor beta chain was captured by sequencing in a study of blood T cell repertoires in COVID-19. Here immunoSEQ multiplex PCR was the method, and the copy in TCRdb shows in-frame clones only, minus some. Of roughly 69,000 clones listed, 80% to 90% were seen once; the top ten hold less than 4.5%. The ends lost 9 bases at V and 14 bases at J; junction bases unmatched: 12. Germline CDR1 and CDR2: SNHLY and FYNNEI. This CDR3 spans 13 amino acids. The chain recombines TRBV2 with TRBJ2-5; 13 nucleotides line up with TRBD2. The clonotype originates from a woman aged 40-49 years with acute COVID-19. The sample was PBMCs or T cells enriched from blood (not recorded which). For the CDR3, the DNA is TGTGCCAGTTACGGACTAGCGGGGGCCAAAATTTACTTC. This sequence encodes CASYGLAGAKIYF.